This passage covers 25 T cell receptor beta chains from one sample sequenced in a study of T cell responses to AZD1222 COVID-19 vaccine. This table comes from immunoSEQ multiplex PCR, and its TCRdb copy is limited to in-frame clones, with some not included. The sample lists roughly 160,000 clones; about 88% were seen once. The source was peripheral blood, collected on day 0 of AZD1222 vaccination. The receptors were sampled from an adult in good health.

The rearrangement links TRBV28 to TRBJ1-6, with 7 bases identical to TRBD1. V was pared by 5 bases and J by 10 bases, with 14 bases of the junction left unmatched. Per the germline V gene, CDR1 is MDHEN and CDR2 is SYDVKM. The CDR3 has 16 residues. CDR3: CASSTQQGSGGSPLHF. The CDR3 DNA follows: TGTGCCAGCAGTACCCAACAGGGGTCTGGAGGCTCACCCCTCCACTTT.

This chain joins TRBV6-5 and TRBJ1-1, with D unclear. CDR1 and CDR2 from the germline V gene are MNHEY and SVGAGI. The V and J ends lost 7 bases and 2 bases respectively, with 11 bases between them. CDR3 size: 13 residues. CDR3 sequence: CASKSQPNTEAFF. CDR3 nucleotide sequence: TGTGCCAGCAAGTCTCAGCCTAACACTGAAGCTTTCTTT.

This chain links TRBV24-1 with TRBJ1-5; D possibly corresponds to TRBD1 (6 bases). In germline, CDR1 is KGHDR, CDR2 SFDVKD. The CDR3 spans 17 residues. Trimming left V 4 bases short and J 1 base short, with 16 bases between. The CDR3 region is CATSDPRGGTSNQPQHF. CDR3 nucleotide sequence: TGTGCCACCAGTGACCCTCGGGGGGGCACGAGCAATCAGCCCCAGCATTTT.

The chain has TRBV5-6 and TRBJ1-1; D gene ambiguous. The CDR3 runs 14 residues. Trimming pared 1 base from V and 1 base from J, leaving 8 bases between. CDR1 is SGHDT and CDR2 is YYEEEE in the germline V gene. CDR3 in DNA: TGTGCCAGCAGCTTGTTGGCGTCGAACACTGAAGCTTTCTTT. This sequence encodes CASSLLASNTEAFF.

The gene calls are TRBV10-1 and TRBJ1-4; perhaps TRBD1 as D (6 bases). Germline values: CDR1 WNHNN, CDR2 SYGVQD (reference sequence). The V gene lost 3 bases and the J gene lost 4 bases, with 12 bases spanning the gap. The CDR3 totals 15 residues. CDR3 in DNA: TGCGCCAGCAGTGACCCGGGGGGCTTTAATGAAAAACTGTTTTTT. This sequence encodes CASSDPGGFNEKLFF.

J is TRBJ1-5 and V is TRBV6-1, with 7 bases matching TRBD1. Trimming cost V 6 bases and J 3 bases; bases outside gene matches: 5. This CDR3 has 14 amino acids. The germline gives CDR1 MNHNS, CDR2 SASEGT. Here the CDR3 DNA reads TGTGCCAGCAGATCCGGGACAGTCAATCAGCCCCAGCATTTT. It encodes CASRSGTVNQPQHF.

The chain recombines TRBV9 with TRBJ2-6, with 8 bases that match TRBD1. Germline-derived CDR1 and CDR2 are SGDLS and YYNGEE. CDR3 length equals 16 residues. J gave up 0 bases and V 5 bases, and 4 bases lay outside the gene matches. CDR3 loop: CASSATGGSGANVLTF. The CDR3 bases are TGTGCCAGCAGTGCCACAGGGGGCTCTGGGGCCAACGTCCTGACTTTC. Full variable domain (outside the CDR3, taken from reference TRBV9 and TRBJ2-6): DSGVTQTPKHLITATGQRVTLRCSPRSGDLSVYWYQQSLDQGLQFLIQYYNGEERAKGNILERFSAQQFPDLHSELNLSSLELGDSALYFCASSATGGSGANVLTFGAGSRLTVL.

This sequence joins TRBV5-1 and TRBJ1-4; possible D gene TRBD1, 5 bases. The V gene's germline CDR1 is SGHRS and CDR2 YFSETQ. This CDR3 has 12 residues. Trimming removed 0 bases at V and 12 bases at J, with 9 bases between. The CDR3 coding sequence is TGCGCCAGCAGCTTGGTTCAGGGAGAACTGTTTTTT. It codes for CASSLVQGELFF.

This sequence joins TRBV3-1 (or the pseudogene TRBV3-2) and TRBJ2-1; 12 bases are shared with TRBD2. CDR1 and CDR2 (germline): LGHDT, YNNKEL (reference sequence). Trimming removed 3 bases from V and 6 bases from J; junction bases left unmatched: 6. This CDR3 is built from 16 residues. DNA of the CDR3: TGTGCCAGCAGCCACCAGACTAGCGGGAGTCTCAATGAGCAGTTCTTC. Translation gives CASSHQTSGSLNEQFF.

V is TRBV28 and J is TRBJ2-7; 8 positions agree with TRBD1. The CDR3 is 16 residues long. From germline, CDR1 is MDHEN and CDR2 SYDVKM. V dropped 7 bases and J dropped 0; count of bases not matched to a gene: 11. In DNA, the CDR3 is TGTGCCAGCAACCCCGGATACAGGGGGGCCTCCTACGAGCAGTACTTC. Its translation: CASNPGYRGASYEQYF.

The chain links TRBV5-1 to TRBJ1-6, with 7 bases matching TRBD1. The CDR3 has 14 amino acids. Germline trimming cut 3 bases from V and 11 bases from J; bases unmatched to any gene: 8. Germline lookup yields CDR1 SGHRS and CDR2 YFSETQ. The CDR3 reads CASSSDREFAPLHF. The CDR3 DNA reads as TGCGCCAGCAGCTCTGACAGGGAATTTGCACCCCTCCACTTT.

The CDR3, as DNA: TGTGCCAGCAGTCTCAGCGGTATCTCTGGGGCCAACGTCCTGACTTTC. Translating it yields CASSLSGISGANVLTF. The genes are TRBV28 and TRBJ2-6; TRBD2 might be the D (5 bases). Trimming shortened V by 5 bases and J by 0 bases, and 11 bases separated the two germline ends. Germline CDR1 MDHEN, CDR2 SYDVKM. The CDR3 is made up of 16 amino acids.

The CDR3, as DNA: TGTGCCTGGAGCAAGGGTTCTAGCGGGAACTCCTACGAGCAGTACTTC. Its protein is CAWSKGSSGNSYEQYF. The chain joins TRBV30 to TRBJ2-7, with 9 bases fitting TRBD2. There are 16 residues in the CDR3. V gave up 3 bases and J gave up 0 bases; unmatched junction bases: 9. The germline gives CDR1 GTSNPN, CDR2 SVGIG (reference sequence). The full variable domain, its missing parts supplied by reference TRBV30 and TRBJ2-7, is SQTIHQWPATLVQPVGSPLSLECTVEGTSNPNLYWYRQAAGRGLQLLFYSVGIGQISSEVPQNLSASRPQDRQFILSSKKLLLSDSGFYLCAWSKGSSGNSYEQYFGPGTRLTVT.

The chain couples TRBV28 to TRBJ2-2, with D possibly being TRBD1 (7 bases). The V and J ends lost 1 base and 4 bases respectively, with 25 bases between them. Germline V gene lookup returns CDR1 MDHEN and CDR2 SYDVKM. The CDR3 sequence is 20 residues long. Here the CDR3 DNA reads TGTGCCAGCAGTTTATATAGAAAGATCTTGGCAGGGGGGACCACCGGGGAGCTGTTTTTT. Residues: CASSLYRKILAGGTTGELFF.

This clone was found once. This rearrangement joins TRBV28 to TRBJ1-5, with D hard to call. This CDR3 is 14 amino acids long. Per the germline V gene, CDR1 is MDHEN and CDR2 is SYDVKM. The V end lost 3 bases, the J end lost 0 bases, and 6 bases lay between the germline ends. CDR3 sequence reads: CASSLVDSNQPQHF. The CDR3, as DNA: TGTGCCAGCAGTTTGGTCGATAGCAATCAGCCCCAGCATTTT. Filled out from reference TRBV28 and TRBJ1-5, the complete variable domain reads DVKVTQSSRYLVKRTGEKVFLECVQDMDHENMFWYRQDPGLGLRLIYFSYDVKMKEKGDIPEGYSVSREKKERFSLILESASTNQTSMYLCASSLVDSNQPQHFGDGTRLSIL.

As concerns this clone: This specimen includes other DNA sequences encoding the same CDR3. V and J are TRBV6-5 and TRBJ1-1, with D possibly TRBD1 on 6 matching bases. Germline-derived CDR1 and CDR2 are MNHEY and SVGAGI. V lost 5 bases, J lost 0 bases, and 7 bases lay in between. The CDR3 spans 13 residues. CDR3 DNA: TGTGCCAGCAGTCGGACAGTGAACACTGAAGCTTTCTTT. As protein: CASSRTVNTEAFF.

CDR3 DNA sequence: TGCGCCAGCAGCTGGGGACAGGATTATCCCTACGAGCAGTACTTC. This gives the protein CASSWGQDYPYEQYF. The chain is built from TRBV4-1 and TRBJ2-7, with 8 bases lining up with TRBD1. The length of the CDR3 is 15 residues. With V trimmed by 5 bases and J by 2 bases, 8 bases remained unmatched. CDR1 and CDR2 from the germline V gene are MGHRA and YSYEKL.

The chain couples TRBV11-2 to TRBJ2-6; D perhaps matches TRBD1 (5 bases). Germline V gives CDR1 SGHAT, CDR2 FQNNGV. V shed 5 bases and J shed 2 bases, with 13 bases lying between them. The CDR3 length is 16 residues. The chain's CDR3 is CASSPQGRAGANVLTF. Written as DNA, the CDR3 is TGTGCCAGCAGCCCTCAGGGTCGTGCTGGGGCCAACGTCCTGACTTTC.

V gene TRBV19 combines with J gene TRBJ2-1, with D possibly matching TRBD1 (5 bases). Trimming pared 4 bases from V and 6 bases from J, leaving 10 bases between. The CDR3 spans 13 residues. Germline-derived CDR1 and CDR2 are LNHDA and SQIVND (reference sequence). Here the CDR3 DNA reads TGTGCCAGTAGTACCAATCAGGGCAATGAGCAGTTCTTC. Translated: CASSTNQGNEQFF.

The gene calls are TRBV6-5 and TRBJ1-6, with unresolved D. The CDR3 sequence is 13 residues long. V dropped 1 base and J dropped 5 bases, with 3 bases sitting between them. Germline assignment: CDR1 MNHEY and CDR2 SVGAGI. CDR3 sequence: CASSYWDNSPLHF. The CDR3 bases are TGTGCCAGCAGTTACTGGGATAATTCACCCCTCCACTTT.

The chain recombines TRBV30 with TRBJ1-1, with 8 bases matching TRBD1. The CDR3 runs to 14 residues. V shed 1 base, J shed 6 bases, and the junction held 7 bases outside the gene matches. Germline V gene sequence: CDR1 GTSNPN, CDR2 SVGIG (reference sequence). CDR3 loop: CAWSEGRGRAEAFF. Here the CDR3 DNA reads TGTGCCTGGAGTGAAGGCAGGGGGCGTGCTGAAGCTTTCTTT.

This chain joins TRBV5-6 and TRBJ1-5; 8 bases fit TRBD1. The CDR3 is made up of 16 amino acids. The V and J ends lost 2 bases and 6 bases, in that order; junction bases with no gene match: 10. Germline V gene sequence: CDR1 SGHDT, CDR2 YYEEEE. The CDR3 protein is CASSFMAGGNSQPQHF. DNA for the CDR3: TGTGCCAGCAGCTTTATGGCAGGGGGCAACAGTCAGCCCCAGCATTTT.

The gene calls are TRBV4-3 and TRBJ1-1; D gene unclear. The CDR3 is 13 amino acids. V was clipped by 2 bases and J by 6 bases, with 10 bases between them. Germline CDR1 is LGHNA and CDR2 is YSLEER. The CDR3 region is CASSQTIAAEAFF. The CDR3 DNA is TGCGCCAGCAGCCAAACTATTGCGGCTGAAGCTTTCTTT.

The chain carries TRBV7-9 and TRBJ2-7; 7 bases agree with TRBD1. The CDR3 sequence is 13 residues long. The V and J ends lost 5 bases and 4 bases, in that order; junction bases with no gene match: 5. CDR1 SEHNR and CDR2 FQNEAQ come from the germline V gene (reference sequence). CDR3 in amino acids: CASSGTDPYEQYF. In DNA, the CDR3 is TGTGCCAGCAGCGGGACAGACCCATACGAGCAGTACTTC.

The CDR3 bases are TGTGCCACCAGTGCCTACCGCGGGGGAAGCACAGATACGCAGTATTTT. Translating it yields CATSAYRGGSTDTQYF. The gene calls are TRBV24-1 and TRBJ2-3, with TRBD2 identical over 7 bases. The CDR3 runs 16 residues. Germline lookup yields CDR1 KGHDR and CDR2 SFDVKD. V was clipped by 5 bases and J by 0 bases; unmatched bases: 7.